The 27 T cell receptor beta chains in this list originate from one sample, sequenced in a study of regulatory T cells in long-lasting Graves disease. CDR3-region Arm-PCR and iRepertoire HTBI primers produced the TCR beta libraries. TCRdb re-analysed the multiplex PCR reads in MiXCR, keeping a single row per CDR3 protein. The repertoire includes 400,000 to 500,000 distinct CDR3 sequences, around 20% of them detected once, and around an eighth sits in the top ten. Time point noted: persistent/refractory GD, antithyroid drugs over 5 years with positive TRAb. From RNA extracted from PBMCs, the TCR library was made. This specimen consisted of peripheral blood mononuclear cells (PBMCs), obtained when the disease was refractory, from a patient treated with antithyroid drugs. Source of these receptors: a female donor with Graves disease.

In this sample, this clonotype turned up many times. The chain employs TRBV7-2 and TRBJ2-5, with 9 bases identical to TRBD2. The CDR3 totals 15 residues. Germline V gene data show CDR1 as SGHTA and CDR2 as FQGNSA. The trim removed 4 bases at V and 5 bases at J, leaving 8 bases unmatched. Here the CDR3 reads CASSSPGLARETQYF. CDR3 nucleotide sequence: TGTGCCAGCAGCTCACCGGGACTAGCTAGGGAGACCCAGTACTTC.

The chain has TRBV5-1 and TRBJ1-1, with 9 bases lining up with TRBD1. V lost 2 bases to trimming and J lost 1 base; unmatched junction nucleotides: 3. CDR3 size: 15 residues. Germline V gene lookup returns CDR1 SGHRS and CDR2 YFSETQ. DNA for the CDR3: TGCGCCAGCAGCTTAAGGACAGGGGAGAACACTGAAGCTTTCTTT. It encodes CASSLRTGENTEAFF.

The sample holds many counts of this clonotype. The CDR3 DNA is TGTGCCAGCAGTTCCGTGGGGGGGTTAGGCTCACCCCTCCACTTT. Amino acid sequence: CASSSVGGLGSPLHF. The rearrangement joins TRBV28 to TRBJ1-6; the D gene is possibly TRBD1 (5 bases). V was cut by 4 bases and J by 10 bases, with 17 bases left in between. The CDR3 loop spans 15 amino acids. Germline CDR1 is MDHEN and CDR2 is SYDVKM.

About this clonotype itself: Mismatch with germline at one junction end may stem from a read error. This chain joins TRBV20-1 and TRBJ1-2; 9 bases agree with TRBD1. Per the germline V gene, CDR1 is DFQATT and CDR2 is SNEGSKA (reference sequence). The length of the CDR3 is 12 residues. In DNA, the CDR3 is TGCAAAACCGGGACAGGGAACTATAGCTACACCTTC. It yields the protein CKTGTGNYSYTF.

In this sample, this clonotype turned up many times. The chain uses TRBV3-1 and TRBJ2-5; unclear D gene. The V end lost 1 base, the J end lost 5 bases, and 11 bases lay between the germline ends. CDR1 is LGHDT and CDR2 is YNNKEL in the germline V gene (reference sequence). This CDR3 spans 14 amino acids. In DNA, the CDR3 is TGTGCCAGCAGCCAAGGGATAGGATGGGAGACCCAGTACTTC. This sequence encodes CASSQGIGWETQYF.

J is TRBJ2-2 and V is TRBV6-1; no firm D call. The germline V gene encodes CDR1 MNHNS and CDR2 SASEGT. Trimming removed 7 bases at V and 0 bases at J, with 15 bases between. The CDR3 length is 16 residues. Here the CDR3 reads CASNYGRGANTGELFF. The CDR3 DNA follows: TGTGCCAGCAACTATGGAAGAGGCGCGAACACCGGGGAGCTGTTTTTT.

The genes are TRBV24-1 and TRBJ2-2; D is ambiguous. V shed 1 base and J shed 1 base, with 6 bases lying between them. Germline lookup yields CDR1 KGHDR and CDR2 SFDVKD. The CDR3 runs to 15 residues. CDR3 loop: CATSDFERNTGELFF. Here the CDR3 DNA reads TGTGCCACCAGTGATTTCGAACGGAACACCGGGGAGCTGTTTTTT.

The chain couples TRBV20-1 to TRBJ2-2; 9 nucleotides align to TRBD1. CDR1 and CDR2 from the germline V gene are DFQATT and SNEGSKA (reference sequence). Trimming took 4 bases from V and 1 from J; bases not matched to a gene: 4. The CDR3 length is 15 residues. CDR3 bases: TGCAGTGCTAATGACAGGGGGTTGAACACCGGGGAGCTGTTTTTT. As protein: CSANDRGLNTGELFF.

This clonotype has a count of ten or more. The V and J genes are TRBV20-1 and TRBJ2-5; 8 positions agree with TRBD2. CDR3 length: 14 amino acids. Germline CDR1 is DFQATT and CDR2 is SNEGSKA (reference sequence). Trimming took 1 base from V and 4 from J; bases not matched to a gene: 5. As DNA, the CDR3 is TGCAGTGCTAGAGTCGGGCTAGCGGGAGAGACCCAGTACTTC. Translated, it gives CSARVGLAGETQYF.

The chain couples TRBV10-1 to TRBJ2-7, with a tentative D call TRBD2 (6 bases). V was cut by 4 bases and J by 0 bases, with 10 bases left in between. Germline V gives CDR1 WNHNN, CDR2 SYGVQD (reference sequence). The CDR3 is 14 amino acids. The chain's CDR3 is CASSAGSFSYEQYF. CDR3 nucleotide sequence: TGCGCCAGCAGTGCCGGGAGCTTCTCCTACGAGCAGTACTTC.

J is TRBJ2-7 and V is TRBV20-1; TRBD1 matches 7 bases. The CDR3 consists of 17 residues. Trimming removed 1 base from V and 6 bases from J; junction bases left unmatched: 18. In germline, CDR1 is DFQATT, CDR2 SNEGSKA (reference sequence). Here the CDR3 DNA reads TGCAGTGCTAGAGGTCGCGCCTTAGATCGTACAGGGGTCGAGCAGTACTTC. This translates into CSARGRALDRTGVEQYF.

The CDR3 DNA reads as TGTGCCAGCAGGGGGGGAACTTCTGCGGGAAACACCATATATTTT. Translating it yields CASRGGTSAGNTIYF. The V gene is TRBV3-1, the J gene TRBJ1-3; D is perhaps TRBD1 (5 bases). The CDR3 runs 15 residues. CDR1 is LGHDT, CDR2 YNNKEL, per germline (reference sequence). V dropped 6 bases and J dropped 4 bases, with 16 bases sitting between them.

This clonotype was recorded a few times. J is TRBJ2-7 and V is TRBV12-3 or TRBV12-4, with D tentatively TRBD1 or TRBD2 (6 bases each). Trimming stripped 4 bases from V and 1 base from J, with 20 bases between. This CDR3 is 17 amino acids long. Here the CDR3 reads CASSYRQGGGPSYEQYF. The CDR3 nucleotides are TGTGCCAGCAGTTACCGGCAAGGGGGAGGACCTTCCTACGAGCAGTACTTC.

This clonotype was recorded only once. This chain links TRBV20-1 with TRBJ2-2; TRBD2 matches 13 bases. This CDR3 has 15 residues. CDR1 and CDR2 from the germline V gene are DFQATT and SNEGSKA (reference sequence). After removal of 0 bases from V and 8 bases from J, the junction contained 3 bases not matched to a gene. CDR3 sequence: CSARDLGLAGGELFF. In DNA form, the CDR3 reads TGCAGTGCTAGAGATTTGGGACTAGCGGGAGGGGAGCTGTTTTTT.

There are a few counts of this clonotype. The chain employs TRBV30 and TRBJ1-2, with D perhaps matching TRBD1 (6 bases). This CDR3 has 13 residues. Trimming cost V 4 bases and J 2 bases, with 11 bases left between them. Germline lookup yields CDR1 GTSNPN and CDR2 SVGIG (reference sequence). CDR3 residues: CAWTLTGNYGYTF. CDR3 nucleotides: TGTGCCTGGACTCTCACAGGGAACTATGGCTACACCTTC.

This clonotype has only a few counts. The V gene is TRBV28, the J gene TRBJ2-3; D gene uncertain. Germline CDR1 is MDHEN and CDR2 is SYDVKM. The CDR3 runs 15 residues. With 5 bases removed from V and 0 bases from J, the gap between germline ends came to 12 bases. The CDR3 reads CASSEARMSTDTQYF. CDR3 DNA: TGTGCCAGCAGTGAAGCGAGGATGAGCACAGATACGCAGTATTTT.

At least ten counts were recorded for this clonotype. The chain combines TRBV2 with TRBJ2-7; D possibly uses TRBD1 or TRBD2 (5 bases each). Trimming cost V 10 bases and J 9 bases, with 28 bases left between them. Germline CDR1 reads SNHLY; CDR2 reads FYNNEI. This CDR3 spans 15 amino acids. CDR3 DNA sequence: TGTGCCATCGTTGGCCCGGGGCAGGGAGTATTGGGGCAGTACTTC. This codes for CAIVGPGQGVLGQYF.

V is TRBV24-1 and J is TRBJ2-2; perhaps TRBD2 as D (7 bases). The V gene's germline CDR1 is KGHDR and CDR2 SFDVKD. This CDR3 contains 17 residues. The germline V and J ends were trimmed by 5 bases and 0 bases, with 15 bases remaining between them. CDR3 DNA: TGTGCCACCAGTGTCCCATGGGGGGGCACGAACACCGGGGAGCTGTTTTTT. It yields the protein CATSVPWGGTNTGELFF.

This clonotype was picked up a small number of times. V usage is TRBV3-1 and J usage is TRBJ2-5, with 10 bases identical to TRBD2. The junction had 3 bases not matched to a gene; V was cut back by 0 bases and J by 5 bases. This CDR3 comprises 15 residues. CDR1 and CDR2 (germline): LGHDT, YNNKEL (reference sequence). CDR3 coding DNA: TGTGCCAGCAGCCAAGAAGGTAGCGGGGGGGAGACCCAGTACTTC. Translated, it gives CASSQEGSGGETQYF.

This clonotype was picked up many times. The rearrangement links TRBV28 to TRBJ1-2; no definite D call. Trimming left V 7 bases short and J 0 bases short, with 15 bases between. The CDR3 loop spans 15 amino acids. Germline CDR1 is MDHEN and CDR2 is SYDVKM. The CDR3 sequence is CASTTGVGSNYGYTF. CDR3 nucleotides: TGTGCCAGCACCACCGGTGTGGGATCTAACTATGGCTACACCTTC.

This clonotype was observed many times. The CDR3 DNA reads TGTGCCTGGAGTGGGGCTATGAACACTGAAGCTTTCTTT. This sequence encodes CAWSGAMNTEAFF. This chain links TRBV30 with TRBJ1-1; no clear D. CDR1 is GTSNPN, CDR2 SVGIG, per germline (reference sequence). The germline V and J ends were trimmed by 1 base and 0 bases, with 6 bases remaining between them. The CDR3 spans 13 residues.

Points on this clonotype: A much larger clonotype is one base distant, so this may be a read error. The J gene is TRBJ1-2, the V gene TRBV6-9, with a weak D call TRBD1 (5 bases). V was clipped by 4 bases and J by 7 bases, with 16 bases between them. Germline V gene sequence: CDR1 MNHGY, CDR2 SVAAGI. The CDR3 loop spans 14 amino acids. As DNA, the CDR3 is TGTGCCAGCAGTTCTGGGACTCGGGTTGGTGGCTACACCTTC. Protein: CASSSGTRVGGYTF.

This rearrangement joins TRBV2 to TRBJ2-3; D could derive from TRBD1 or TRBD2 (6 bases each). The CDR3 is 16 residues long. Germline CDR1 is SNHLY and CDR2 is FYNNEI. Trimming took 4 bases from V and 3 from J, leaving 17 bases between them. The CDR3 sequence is CASSVLRGATTDTQYF. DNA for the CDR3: TGTGCCAGCAGTGTTCTGAGGGGGGCTACAACAGATACGCAGTATTTT.

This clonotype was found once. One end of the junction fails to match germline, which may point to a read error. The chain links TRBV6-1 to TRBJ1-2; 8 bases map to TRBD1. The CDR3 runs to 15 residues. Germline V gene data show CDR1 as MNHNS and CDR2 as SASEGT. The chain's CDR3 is CASSDRPGQGGGCTF. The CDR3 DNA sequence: TGTGCCAGCAGTGACCGGCCTGGACAGGGTGGTGGCTGCACCTTC.

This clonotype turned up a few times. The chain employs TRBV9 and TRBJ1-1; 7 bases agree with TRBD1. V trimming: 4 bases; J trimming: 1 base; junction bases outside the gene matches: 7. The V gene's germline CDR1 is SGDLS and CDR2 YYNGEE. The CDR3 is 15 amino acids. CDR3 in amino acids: CASSPSGGANTEAFF. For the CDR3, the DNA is TGTGCCAGCAGCCCATCAGGGGGGGCGAACACTGAAGCTTTCTTT. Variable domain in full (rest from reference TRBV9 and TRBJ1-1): DSGVTQTPKHLITATGQRVTLRCSPRSGDLSVYWYQQSLDQGLQFLIQYYNGEERAKGNILERFSAQQFPDLHSELNLSSLELGDSALYFCASSPSGGANTEAFFGQGTRLTVV.

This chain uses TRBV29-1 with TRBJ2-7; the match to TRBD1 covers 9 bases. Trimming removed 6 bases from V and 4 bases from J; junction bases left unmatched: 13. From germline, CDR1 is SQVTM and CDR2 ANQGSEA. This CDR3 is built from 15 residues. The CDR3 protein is CSVGRQQGALYEQYF. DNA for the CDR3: TGCAGCGTCGGGAGACAACAGGGGGCATTATACGAGCAGTACTTC.

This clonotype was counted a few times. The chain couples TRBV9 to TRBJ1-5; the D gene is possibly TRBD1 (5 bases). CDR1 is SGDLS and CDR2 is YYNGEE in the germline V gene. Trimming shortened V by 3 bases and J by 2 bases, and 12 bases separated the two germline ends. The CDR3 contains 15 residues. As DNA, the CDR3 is TGTGCCAGCAGCGCTGGGGCAATGGGCAATCAGCCCCAGCATTTT. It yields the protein CASSAGAMGNQPQHF.